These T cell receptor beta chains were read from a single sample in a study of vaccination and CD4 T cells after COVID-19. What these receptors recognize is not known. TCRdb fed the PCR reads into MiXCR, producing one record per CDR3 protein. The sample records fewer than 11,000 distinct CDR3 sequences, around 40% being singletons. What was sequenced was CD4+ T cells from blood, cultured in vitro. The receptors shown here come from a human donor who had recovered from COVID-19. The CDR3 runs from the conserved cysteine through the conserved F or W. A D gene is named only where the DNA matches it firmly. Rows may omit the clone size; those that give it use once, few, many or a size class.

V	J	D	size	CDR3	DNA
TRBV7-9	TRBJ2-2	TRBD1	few	CASSSRYHRGRYTGELFF	TGTGCCAGCAGCTCCCGCTATCACAGGGGGCGGTACACCGGGGAGCTGTTTTTT
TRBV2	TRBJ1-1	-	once	CASSEGFVAFF	TGTGCCAGCAGTGAGGGGTTTGTAGCTTTCTTT
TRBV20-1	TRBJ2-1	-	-	CSARHEQFF	TGCAGTGCTAGACATGAGCAGTTCTTC
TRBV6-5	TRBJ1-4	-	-	CASSYSGGDEKLFF	TGTGCCAGCAGTTACTCTGGAGGGGACGAAAAACTGTTTTTT
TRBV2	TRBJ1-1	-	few	CASSTFPGLTEAFF	TGTGCCAGCAGTACCTTCCCGGGCCTTACTGAAGCTTTCTTT
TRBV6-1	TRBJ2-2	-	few	CASSPLYGATNTGELFF	TGTGCCAGCAGCCCCCTCTATGGGGCTACGAACACCGGGGAGCTGTTTTTT
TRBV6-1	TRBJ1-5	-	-	CASRSPPNQPQHF	TGTGCCAGCAGGAGTCCCCCCAATCAGCCCCAGCATTTT
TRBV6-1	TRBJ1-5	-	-	CASGTFSYQPQHF	TGTGCCAGTGGGACTTTCTCATATCAGCCCCAGCATTTT
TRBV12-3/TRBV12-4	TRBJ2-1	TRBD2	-	CASSPGRGFSYNEQFF	TGTGCCAGCAGTCCCGGGAGGGGATTTTCCTACAATGAGCAGTTCTTC
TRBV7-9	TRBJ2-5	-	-	CASSLKLRDQETQYF	TGTGCCAGCAGCTTAAAACTTCGGGACCAAGAGACCCAGTACTTC
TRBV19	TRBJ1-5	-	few	CASSAKGQAQHF	TGTGCCAGTAGTGCGAAGGGGCAAGCCCAGCATTTT
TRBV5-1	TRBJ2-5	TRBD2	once	CASSLTGTSGGAVETQYF	TGCGCCAGCAGCTTAACCGGGACTAGCGGGGGGGCTGTGGAGACCCAGTACTTC
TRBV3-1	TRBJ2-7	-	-	CASSQAGVSYEQYF	TGTGCCAGCAGCCAGGCAGGGGTATCCTACGAGCAGTACTTC
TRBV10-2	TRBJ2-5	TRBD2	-	CASRDAGGFQETQYF	TGCGCCAGCAGGGATGCGGGGGGGTTCCAAGAGACCCAGTACTTC
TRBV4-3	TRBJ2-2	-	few	CASSQDRGTGELFF	TGCGCCAGCAGCCAAGATCGGGGAACCGGGGAGCTGTTTTTT
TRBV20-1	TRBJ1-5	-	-	CSAKDTSNQPQHF	TGCAGTGCAAAGGACACTAGCAATCAGCCCCAGCATTTT
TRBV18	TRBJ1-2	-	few	CASSPLRARQDGYTF	TGTGCCAGCTCACCACTGAGGGCGCGGCAGGATGGCTACACCTTC
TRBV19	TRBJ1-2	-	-	CASSKDGYTF	TGTGCCAGTAGTAAGGATGGCTACACCTTC
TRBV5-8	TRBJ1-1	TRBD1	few	CASRISDPGQGFTEAFF	TGTGCCAGCAGGATTTCGGATCCGGGACAGGGATTCACTGAAGCTTTCTTT
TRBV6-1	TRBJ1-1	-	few	CASSEQPNTEAFF	TGTGCCAGCAGTGAACAGCCGAACACTGAAGCTTTCTTT
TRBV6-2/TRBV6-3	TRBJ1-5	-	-	CASSSREPDSNQPQHF	TGTGCCAGCAGTTCCCGGGAACCCGATAGCAATCAGCCCCAGCATTTT
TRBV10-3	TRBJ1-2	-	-	CATTGGQNYGYTF	TGTGCCACCACAGGCGGACAGAACTATGGCTACACCTTC
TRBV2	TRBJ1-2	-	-	CASWGGLVGGNTF	TGTGCCAGCTGGGGCGGTCTTGTGGGTGGCAACACCTTC
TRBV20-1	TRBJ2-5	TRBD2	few	CSARASSGGAHGETQYF	TGCAGTGCTAGAGCTAGCAGCGGGGGGGCTCATGGAGAGACCCAGTACTTC
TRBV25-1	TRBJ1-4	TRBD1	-	CASSDPRGPNEKLFF	TGTGCCAGCAGTGACCCCAGGGGGCCTAATGAAAAACTGTTTTTT
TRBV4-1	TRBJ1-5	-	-	CASSQDGLYQPQHF	TGCGCCAGCAGCCAAGATGGACTTTATCAGCCCCAGCATTTT
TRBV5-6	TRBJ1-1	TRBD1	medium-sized	CASSLVGQYAFF	TGTGCCAGCAGCTTGGTGGGACAGTATGCTTTCTTT
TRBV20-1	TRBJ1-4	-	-	CSARDPGMWEKLFF	TGCAGTGCTAGAGATCCAGGGATGTGGGAAAAACTGTTTTTT
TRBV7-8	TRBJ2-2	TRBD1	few	CASTSGTGVAGELFF	TGTGCCAGCACGTCCGGGACAGGGGTCGCCGGGGAGCTGTTTTTT
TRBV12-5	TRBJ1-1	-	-	CASGLGGMFEAFF	TGTGCTAGTGGTTTGGGAGGGATGTTCGAAGCTTTCTTT
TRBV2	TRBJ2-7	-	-	CASGRTYEQYF	TGTGCCAGCGGGAGAACCTACGAGCAGTACTTC
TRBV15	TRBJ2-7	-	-	CATSRGGTDEQYF	TGTGCCACCAGCAGAGGAGGGACGGACGAGCAGTACTTC
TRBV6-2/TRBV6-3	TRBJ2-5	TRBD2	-	CASNYGTSGAQETQYF	TGTGCCAGCAATTATGGCACTAGCGGGGCGCAAGAGACCCAGTACTTC
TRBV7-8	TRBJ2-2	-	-	CASSSLAGELFF	TGTGCCAGCAGCTCCCTGGCCGGGGAGCTGTTTTTT